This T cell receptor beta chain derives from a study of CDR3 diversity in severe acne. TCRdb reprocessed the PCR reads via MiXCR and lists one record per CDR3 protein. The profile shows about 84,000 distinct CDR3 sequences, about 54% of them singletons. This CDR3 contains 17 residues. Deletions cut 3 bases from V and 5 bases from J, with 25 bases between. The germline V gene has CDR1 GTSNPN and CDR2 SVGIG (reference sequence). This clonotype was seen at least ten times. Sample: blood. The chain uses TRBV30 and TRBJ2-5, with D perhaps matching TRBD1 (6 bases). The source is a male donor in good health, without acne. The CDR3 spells CAWSLSQAQQGWETQYF. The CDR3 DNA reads TGTGCCTGGAGCCTTAGTCAAGCCCAGCAGGGGTGGGAGACCCAGTACTTC.